The 32 T cell receptor beta chains in this list originate from one sample, sequenced in a study of T-cell reconstitution after alpha-beta-depleted transplantation in children. Unique molecular identifiers featured in how the TCRbeta library was prepared. TCRdb re-called the PCR reads through MiXCR, storing one row per CDR3 protein. The repertoire holds about 340,000 distinct CDR3 sequences, with 10% as singletons. The material was PBMCs from the stem cell graft donor, obtained from the stem cell graft. These TCRs come from a human donor who donated a stem cell graft to a child with acute lymphoblastic leukemia.

This clonotype appeared a few times. The J gene is TRBJ2-7, the V gene TRBV6-1; D may be TRBD2 (6 bases). Trimming shortened V by 7 bases and J by 0 bases, and 19 bases separated the two germline ends. The CDR3 runs 16 residues. The germline gives CDR1 MNHNS, CDR2 SASEGT. The CDR3 protein is CASNWATGVASYEQYF. The DNA of the CDR3 is TGTGCCAGCAACTGGGCGACGGGAGTGGCCTCCTACGAGCAGTACTTC.

This rearrangement joins TRBV15 to TRBJ1-5; D is ambiguous. Germline V gene data show CDR1 as LNHNV and CDR2 as YYDKDF (reference sequence). This CDR3 is built from 15 residues. V was clipped by 3 bases and J by 2 bases, with 11 bases between them. The CDR3 DNA reads as TGTGCCACCAGCAGGGGAGTCTCGGGCAATCAGCCCCAGCATTTT. Residues: CATSRGVSGNQPQHF.

V is TRBV20-1 and J is TRBJ2-7, with a tentative D call TRBD2 (5 bases). The CDR3 length is 13 residues. The germline V gene encodes CDR1 DFQATT and CDR2 SNEGSKA (reference sequence). Trimming cost V 6 bases and J 6 bases, with 18 bases left between them. CDR3 sequence: CSAVRTPRLEQYF. CDR3 coding DNA: TGCAGTGCCGTACGGACTCCCCGCCTCGAGCAGTACTTC.

This chain uses TRBV6-5 with TRBJ2-5, with 9 bases fitting TRBD2. CDR1 MNHEY and CDR2 SVGAGI come from the germline V gene. J lost 6 bases, V lost 7 bases, and 6 bases had no gene match. The CDR3 sequence is 13 residues long. CDR3 loop: CASTPSGIKTQYF. Written as DNA, the CDR3 is TGTGCCAGCACCCCTAGCGGGATCAAGACCCAGTACTTC.

This clonotype was counted many times. This chain uses TRBV12-3 or TRBV12-4 with TRBJ2-2; D is perhaps TRBD2 (5 bases). Between the trimmed V and J ends, which lost 6 bases and 1 base, there was a span of 12 bases. The CDR3 loop spans 15 amino acids. In nucleotides, the CDR3 is TGTGCCAGCAGCCTAGGAGGAGGGAACACCGGGGAGCTGTTTTTT. The encoded protein is CASSLGGGNTGELFF.

The V call is TRBV6-2 or TRBV6-3, the J call TRBJ2-3, with TRBD2 matching 11 bases. Germline V gives CDR1 MNHEY, CDR2 SVGEGT. V was clipped by 8 bases and J by 5 bases; unmatched bases: 12. The CDR3 contains 16 residues. The CDR3 protein is CASGEDLAGGGDTQYF. CDR3 sequence (DNA): TGTGCCAGCGGGGAGGATCTAGCGGGAGGCGGAGATACGCAGTATTTT.

This clonotype was recorded a few times. The chain links TRBV27 to TRBJ2-5; TRBD1 matches 10 bases. V lost 8 bases, J lost 4 bases, and 7 bases stayed unmatched. The CDR3 extends over 14 amino acids. Per germline, CDR1 MNHEY and CDR2 SMNVEV (reference sequence). CDR3 sequence reads: CASGRTGGLETQYF. The CDR3 bases are TGTGCCAGCGGGCGGACAGGGGGTTTAGAGACCCAGTACTTC.

This clonotype was detected a few times. The chain is built from TRBV7-8 and TRBJ1-4; 7 positions match TRBD1. There are 18 residues in the CDR3. Germline loops: CDR1 SGHVS, CDR2 FQNEAQ. V shed 2 bases and J 0 bases; nucleotides not matched to a gene: 9. This chain's CDR3 is CASSLNRGVVATNEKLFF. CDR3 nucleotide sequence: TGTGCCAGCAGCTTAAACAGGGGTGTCGTTGCAACTAATGAAAAACTGTTTTTT.

This clonotype came up a few times. The chain carries TRBV5-1 and TRBJ1-4, with TRBD1 as a possible D gene (5 bases). The CDR3 length is 15 residues. The V end was cut by 3 bases, the J end by 7 bases, with 16 bases between. Germline V gene lookup returns CDR1 SGHRS and CDR2 YFSETQ. CDR3: CASSSDRFLSEKLFF. DNA for the CDR3: TGCGCCAGCAGCTCTGACAGATTCTTGAGTGAAAAACTGTTTTTT.

The chain employs TRBV28 and TRBJ2-1, with D possibly being TRBD1 or TRBD2 (7 bases each). V was cut by 7 bases and J by 7 bases, with 26 bases left in between. This CDR3 spans 17 amino acids. Germline CDR1 and CDR2: MDHEN and SYDVKM. The CDR3 here is CASNKLRGGAFMNEQFF. Here the CDR3 DNA reads TGTGCCAGCAACAAACTCAGGGGGGGGGCCTTTATGAATGAGCAGTTCTTC.

This clonotype has just a few counts. The V and J genes are TRBV10-3 and TRBJ2-1; D possibly matches TRBD1 or TRBD2 (5 bases each). Trimming pared 4 bases from V and 8 bases from J, leaving 18 bases between. The CDR3 totals 15 residues. The germline gives CDR1 ENHRY, CDR2 SYGVKD. Here the CDR3 reads CAISGGGGSVDEQFF. DNA for the CDR3: TGTGCCATCAGTGGGGGCGGAGGTAGCGTCGATGAGCAGTTCTTC.

The chain has TRBV9 and TRBJ2-1, with D possibly matching TRBD1 (6 bases). This CDR3 is 15 amino acids long. From germline, CDR1 is SGDLS and CDR2 YYNGEE. V was pared by 0 bases and J by 7 bases, with 14 bases between. The CDR3 sequence is CASSVVGKGVNEQFF. CDR3 coding DNA: TGTGCCAGCAGCGTAGTCGGGAAGGGGGTGAATGAGCAGTTCTTC.

This clonotype has ten or more counts. The chain employs TRBV7-2 and TRBJ2-2, with 11 bases that match TRBD2. Germline trimming cut 5 bases from V and 7 bases from J; bases unmatched to any gene: 9. This CDR3 has 16 residues. Germline V gene lookup returns CDR1 SGHTA and CDR2 FQGNSA. In DNA, the CDR3 is TGTGCCAGCAGCCAACGTGCACTAGCGGGAGTCGGGGAGCTGTTTTTT. It encodes CASSQRALAGVGELFF.

The rearrangement joins TRBV12-3 or TRBV12-4 to TRBJ2-3; D remains unclear. Trimming shortened V by 2 bases and J by 2 bases, and 17 bases separated the two germline ends. CDR3 size: 17 residues. The CDR3 protein is CASSLSGSTRFTDTQYF. In DNA form, the CDR3 reads TGTGCCAGCAGTTTATCCGGTAGCACACGATTCACAGATACGCAGTATTTT.

The CDR3, as DNA: TGCGCCAGCAGCTTTGGACAGGGGGACGACGAGCAGTACTTC. The encoded protein is CASSFGQGDDEQYF. J is TRBJ2-7 and V is TRBV5-1; TRBD1 matches at 10 bases. With 2 bases clipped from V and 5 bases from J, the junction kept 4 bases outside the gene matches. In germline, CDR1 is SGHRS, CDR2 YFSETQ. The CDR3 spans 14 residues.

V gene TRBV7-9 combines with J gene TRBJ2-3; 11 positions match TRBD2. J was trimmed by 0 bases and V by 2 bases; bases with no gene match: 4. In germline, CDR1 is SEHNR, CDR2 FQNEAQ (reference sequence). The CDR3 length is 17 residues. CDR3 in amino acids: CASSLPRTSGSTDTQYF. In nucleotides, the CDR3 is TGTGCCAGCAGCTTACCTAGGACTAGCGGGAGCACAGATACGCAGTATTTT.

This clonotype was seen a few times. The rearrangement uses TRBV29-1 and TRBJ2-2; D gene unclear. The CDR3 consists of 13 residues. V was pared by 7 bases and J by 2 bases, with 11 bases between. The germline V gene encodes CDR1 SQVTM and CDR2 ANQGSEA. The CDR3 DNA reads TGCAGCGCCGTCGAGATCAACACCGGGGAGCTGTTTTTT. Amino acids: CSAVEINTGELFF.

This clonotype was recorded a few times. The V and J genes are TRBV20-1 and TRBJ2-5, with no clear D. The CDR3 contains 14 residues. V shed 0 bases and J shed 1 base, with 9 bases lying between them. CDR1 and CDR2 (germline): DFQATT, SNEGSKA (reference sequence). DNA of the CDR3: TGCAGTGCTAGAGAGAGGAGATTCCAAGAGACCCAGTACTTC. Amino acids: CSARERRFQETQYF.

This clonotype was counted a few times. The J gene is TRBJ2-1, the V gene TRBV3-1, with a possible D match to TRBD2 (6 bases). The germline V and J ends were trimmed by 0 bases and 10 bases, with 19 bases remaining between them. Germline assignment: CDR1 LGHDT and CDR2 YNNKEL (reference sequence). The CDR3 length is 16 residues. In DNA form, the CDR3 reads TGTGCCAGCAGCCAAGAGGGGCTAGCTCGAGGGAGGGAGCAGTTCTTC. Protein sequence: CASSQEGLARGREQFF.

The chain combines TRBV11-3 with TRBJ2-3; 11 bases agree with TRBD2. The CDR3 has 16 residues. Trimming cost V 5 bases and J 2 bases; bases outside gene matches: 6. Germline V gives CDR1 SGHNT, CDR2 YENEEA. The CDR3 region has the DNA TGTGCCAGCAGCCCACGGACTAGCGGGTCCACAGATACGCAGTATTTT. Protein: CASSPRTSGSTDTQYF. Using reference TRBV11-3 and TRBJ2-3 for the parts outside the CDR3, the full variable domain is EAGVVQSPRYKIIEKKQPVAFWCNPISGHNTLYWYLQNLGQGPELLIRYENEEAVDDSQLPKDRFSAERLKGVDSTLKIQPAELGDSAVYLCASSPRTSGSTDTQYFGPGTRLTVL.

J is TRBJ2-3 and V is TRBV28, with 8 bases fitting TRBD2. Per the germline V gene, CDR1 is MDHEN and CDR2 is SYDVKM. This CDR3 has 15 residues. The V gene end was trimmed by 5 bases and the J gene end by 5 bases; junction bases not matched to a gene: 9. CDR3 protein: CASSHGRAFLDTQYF. The DNA for the CDR3 is TGTGCCAGCAGTCACGGGAGGGCCTTTCTAGATACGCAGTATTTT.

The rearrangement joins TRBV7-2 to TRBJ2-7; TRBD1 might be the D (7 bases). The CDR3 covers 14 residues. Germline assignment: CDR1 SGHTA and CDR2 FQGNSA. The germline V and J ends were trimmed by 7 bases and 3 bases, with 16 bases remaining between them. CDR3: CASNPGGQLYEQYF. CDR3 nucleotides: TGTGCCAGCAACCCAGGGGGGCAGCTCTACGAGCAGTACTTC.

The sample holds a few counts of this clonotype. The chain links TRBV27 to TRBJ2-7; D unclear. V dropped 2 bases and J dropped 2 bases, with 10 bases sitting between them. The germline CDR1 and CDR2 sequences are MNHEY and SMNVEV (reference sequence). The CDR3 runs to 14 residues. CDR3 in amino acids: CASSLHGLTYEQYF. The CDR3 DNA sequence: TGTGCCAGCAGTTTACACGGGCTAACCTACGAGCAGTACTTC.

The J gene is TRBJ2-2, the V gene TRBV7-3; the match to TRBD2 covers 13 bases. After removal of 5 bases from V and 6 bases from J, the junction contained 3 bases not matched to a gene. Germline V lookup: CDR1 SGHTA, CDR2 FQGTGA. This CDR3 contains 15 residues. The CDR3 DNA reads as TGTGCCAGCAGCCCAGGGACTAGCGGGGCCGGGGAGCTGTTTTTT. It translates to CASSPGTSGAGELFF.

The chain couples TRBV12-3 or TRBV12-4 to TRBJ2-3; D might be TRBD2 (5 bases). CDR3 size: 14 residues. Trimming cost V 4 bases and J 2 bases, with 10 bases left between them. The CDR3 region has the DNA TGTGCCAGCAGTTACCCCGGGATCACAGATACGCAGTATTTT. Translated, it gives CASSYPGITDTQYF.

The rearrangement links TRBV5-1 to TRBJ2-2; D possibly matches TRBD1 or TRBD2 (6 bases each). Trimming removed 0 bases from V and 4 bases from J, with 19 bases in between. In germline, CDR1 is SGHRS, CDR2 YFSETQ. The CDR3 is made up of 18 amino acids. CDR3 in amino acids: CASSLARSEEGGTGELFF. CDR3 DNA: TGCGCCAGCAGCTTGGCCCGTAGCGAAGAGGGGGGCACCGGGGAGCTGTTTTTT.

Written as DNA, the CDR3 is TGCAGCGTTGAGTCAGGACAGGGGTTCAATTCTGGGGCCAACGTCCTGACTTTC. Translation: CSVESGQGFNSGANVLTF. The chain recombines TRBV29-1 with TRBJ2-6, with 9 positions matching TRBD1. The CDR3 loop spans 18 amino acids. J was trimmed by 1 base and V by 3 bases; bases with no gene match: 10. Germline CDR1 and CDR2: SQVTM and ANQGSEA.

Only a few counts were recorded for this clonotype. Germline is not matched at one junction end, which may reflect a read error. The V gene is TRBV4-2, the J gene TRBJ2-5, with 9 bases aligning to TRBD2. CDR3 size: 18 residues. Germline CDR1 and CDR2: LGHNA and YNFKEQ. DNA of the CDR3: TGTGCCAGCAGCCAAGAGCTCTGGGGCATAGCGGGAGACGAGAGCCAGTACTTC. Translation gives CASSQELWGIAGDESQYF.

This clonotype has a handful of counts. This chain uses TRBV5-6 with TRBJ2-3; 8 positions match TRBD2. CDR1 and CDR2 from the germline V gene are SGHDT and YYEEEE. The V and J ends lost 2 bases and 1 base, in that order; junction bases with no gene match: 9. The CDR3 loop spans 17 amino acids. The CDR3 region has the DNA TGTGCCAGCAGCTTCGTCTCCGGCGGGAGGCGCACAGATACGCAGTATTTT. Translated, it gives CASSFVSGGRRTDTQYF.

The gene calls are TRBV16 and TRBJ1-5, with D perhaps matching TRBD1 (5 bases). Germline values: CDR1 KGHSY, CDR2 FQNENV. V dropped 4 bases and J dropped 16 bases, with 26 bases sitting between them. CDR3 length equals 15 residues. The CDR3, as DNA: TGTGCCAGCAGCCCCCTTGTGAGGGGCCGAGCCCTGTTACATTTT. It is translated as CASSPLVRGRALLHF. Variable domain in full (rest from reference TRBV16 and TRBJ1-5): GEEVAQTPKHLVRGEGQKAKLYCAPIKGHSYVFWYQQVLKNEFKFLISFQNENVFDETGMPKERFSAKCLPNSPCSLEIQATKLEDSAVYFCASSPLVRGRALLHFGDGTRLSIL.

About this clonotype: The junction shows a germline mismatch at one end, possibly a read error. This chain uses TRBV4-2 with TRBJ2-1, with TRBD2 identical over 15 bases. Germline CDR1 LGHNA, CDR2 YNFKEQ. CDR3 length equals 17 residues. The CDR3 bases are TGTGCCAGCAGCCAAGGGACTAGCGGGAGGGCAGGGGATGACCAGTTCTTC. Amino acids: CASSQGTSGRAGDDQFF.

The J gene is TRBJ2-3, the V gene TRBV5-1, with 11 bases matching TRBD2. Germline-derived CDR1 and CDR2 are SGHRS and YFSETQ. This CDR3 has 19 residues. The junction had 16 bases not matched to a gene; V was cut back by 3 bases and J by 4 bases. The CDR3 coding sequence is TGCGCCAGCAGCTCCCGGGGACTAGCGGACCGAAGTCGCCCAGATACGCAGTATTTT. It translates to CASSSRGLADRSRPDTQYF.